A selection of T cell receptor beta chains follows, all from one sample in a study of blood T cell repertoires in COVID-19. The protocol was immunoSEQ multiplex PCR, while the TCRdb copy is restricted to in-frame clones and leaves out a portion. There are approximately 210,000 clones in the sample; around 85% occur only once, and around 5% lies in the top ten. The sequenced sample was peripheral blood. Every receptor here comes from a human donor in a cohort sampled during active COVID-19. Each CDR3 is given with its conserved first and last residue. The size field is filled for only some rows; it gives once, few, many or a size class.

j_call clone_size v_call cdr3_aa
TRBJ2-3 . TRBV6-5 CASTPRGVSTDTQYF
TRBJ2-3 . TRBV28 CASSHGTSRTDTQYF
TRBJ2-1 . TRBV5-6 CASSVRDRTEFF
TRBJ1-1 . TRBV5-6 CASSLQGRTEAFF
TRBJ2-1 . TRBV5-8 CASSGGLLAGAYNEQFF
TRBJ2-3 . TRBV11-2 CASSLGGAGVTDTQYF
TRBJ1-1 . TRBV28 CASSSGGTEAFF
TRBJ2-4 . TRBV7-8 CASSPRVSGSSKNIQYF
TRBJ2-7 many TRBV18 CASSLASDGYEQYF
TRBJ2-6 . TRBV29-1 CSVPTLPSSGANVLTF
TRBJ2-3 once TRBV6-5 CASSYGGLRADTQYF
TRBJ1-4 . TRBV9 CASSTGGLGEKLFF
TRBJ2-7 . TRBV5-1 CASSLVAASYEQYF
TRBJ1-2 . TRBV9 CASSRTGGENYGYTF
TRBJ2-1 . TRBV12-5 CASGLAASYNEQFF
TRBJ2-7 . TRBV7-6 CASSLATGGRGEQYF
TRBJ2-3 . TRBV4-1 CASSQPAGGVEGDTQYF
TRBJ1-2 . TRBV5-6 CASSPRPGNYGYTF
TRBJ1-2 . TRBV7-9 CASSPSYNYGYTF
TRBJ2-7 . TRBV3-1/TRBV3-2 CASSQAQGNPYEQYF
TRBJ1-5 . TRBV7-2 CASSLGGGVSQPQHF
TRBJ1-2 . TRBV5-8 CASSLGQPSGYTF
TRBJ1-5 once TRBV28 CASTLRTGLFPQHF
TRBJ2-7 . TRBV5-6 CASSLVGTSVAYEQYF
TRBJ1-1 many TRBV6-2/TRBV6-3 CASSRTGEGTEAFF
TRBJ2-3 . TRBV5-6 CASTSPRDRGRRDTQYF